This T cell receptor beta chain was profiled in a study of CD8 T cells in Susac syndrome. Reverse transcription used about 0.45 to 1 ug RNA and random hexamers. TCRdb re-derived calls from the immunoSEQ multiplex PCR reads in MiXCR, one entry per CDR3 protein. In the table there are hundreds of thousands of distinct CDR3 sequences, roughly 96% of which are singletons. Each multiple sclerosis control was a treatment-naive patient with relapsing-remitting disease that was either stable or active. Negative isolation was used for CD8+ and CD4+ T cells, and FACS enrichment was applied to TEMRA cells. The CDR3 has 12 amino acids. The germline CDR1 and CDR2 sequences are MGHRA and YSYEKL. V lost 1 base, J lost 8 bases, and 8 bases lay in between.

The sequence was collected from a human donor with multiple sclerosis. Source material: CD4+ T cells from PBMCs. V is TRBV4-1 and J is TRBJ1-2; D gene ambiguous. The CDR3 DNA sequence: TGCGCCAGCAGCCAAGCTGGTGGGGGCTACACCTTC. Its protein product is CASSQAGGGYTF.